This T cell receptor (beta chain) was retrieved from a study of blood T cell repertoires in COVID-19. Which cohort a participant joined came from the clinical history participants gave. Each exposed participant met a COVID-19 case in the 2 weeks preceding study entry. The repertoire was sequenced with immunoSEQ multiplex PCR; TCRdb's copy has only in-frame clones and lacks some. The sample has 250,000 or so clones, approximately 81% seen once; the top ten hold 6.6%. The CDR3 is 15 residues long. V lost 5 bases to trimming and J lost 2 bases; unmatched junction nucleotides: 6. From germline, CDR1 is PRHDT and CDR2 FYEKMQ (reference sequence).

This receptor was identified in a woman aged 45-65 years who had been exposed to COVID-19. The specimen sequenced was PBMCs or T cells enriched from blood (not recorded which). The chain uses TRBV13 and TRBJ2-1; 7 bases fit TRBD1. The CDR3 spells CASSLTGRTYNEQFF. DNA of the CDR3: TGTGCCAGCAGCCTGACAGGGCGAACCTACAATGAGCAGTTCTTC.